The 30 T cell receptor beta chains reported below all come from one sample, sequenced in a study of neurological immune-mediated disorders. TCRdb processed the 5' RACE reads anew with MiXCR; each CDR3 protein has one entry. The table includes some 57,000 distinct CDR3 sequences, around 5.2% detected once. The sample consisted of PBMCs. The receptors originated from a woman in her fifties or sixties with multiple sclerosis.

This clonotype was recorded many times. V gene TRBV28 combines with J gene TRBJ2-2; the match to TRBD2 covers 7 bases. The CDR3 sequence is 16 residues long. Germline-derived CDR1 and CDR2 are MDHEN and SYDVKM. V lost 0 bases and J lost 4; bases outside the gene matches: 5. CDR3 coding DNA: TGTGCCAGCAGTTTATGGGCGGGGGTCAGCACCGGGGAGCTGTTTTTT. Translation gives CASSLWAGVSTGELFF. The variable domain in full, with the rest retrieved from reference TRBV28 and TRBJ2-2, is DVKVTQSSRYLVKRTGEKVFLECVQDMDHENMFWYRQDPGLGLRLIYFSYDVKMKEKGDIPEGYSVSREKKERFSLILESASTNQTSMYLCASSLWAGVSTGELFFGEGSRLTVL.

This clonotype was seen repeatedly, ten times or more. The chain recombines TRBV12-3 or TRBV12-4 with TRBJ2-7; a possible D gene is TRBD2 (6 bases). The V gene lost 3 bases and the J gene lost 5 bases, with 11 bases spanning the gap. The CDR3 sequence is 13 residues long. The CDR3 nucleotides are TGTGCCAGCAGTTTCGGGACTTCCCACGAGCAGTACTTC. It codes for CASSFGTSHEQYF.

The V gene is TRBV12-2, the J gene TRBJ2-3; the table's D call TRBD1 went unverified against the DNA. TRBV12-2 is given as a pseudogene. CDR3 length: 16 residues. CDR3 sequence reads: CASRPLGGYSTDTQYF. CDR3 nucleotides: TGTGCAAGTCGTCCCTTAGGGGGGTACAGCACAGATACGCAGTATTTT.

In this sample, this clonotype turned up many times. The chain joins TRBV20-1 to TRBJ2-3; TRBD2 agrees at 8 bases. CDR1 is DFQATT, CDR2 SNEGSKA, per germline (reference sequence). J was trimmed by 2 bases and V by 6 bases; bases with no gene match: 7. The CDR3 totals 14 residues. The CDR3 loop is CSAVRGATTDTQYF. CDR3 nucleotides: TGCAGTGCGGTGCGGGGGGCCACCACAGATACGCAGTATTTT.

This sequence joins TRBV7-8 and TRBJ1-5; no definite D call. V was cut by 5 bases and J by 4 bases, with 12 bases left in between. This CDR3 comprises 14 residues. Germline CDR1 SGHVS, CDR2 FQNEAQ. The CDR3 bases are TGTGCCAGCAGCGAAACAGCGATTAATCAGCCCCAGCATTTT. Amino acids: CASSETAINQPQHF. Full variable domain (missing parts from reference TRBV7-8 and TRBJ1-5): GAGVSQSPRYKVAKRGQDVALRCDPISGHVSLFWYQQALGQGPEFLTYFQNEAQLDKSGLPSDRFFAERPEGSVSTLKIQRTQQEDSAVYLCASSETAINQPQHFGDGTRLSIL.

In its sample, this clonotype was seen many times. The chain couples TRBV5-1 to TRBJ1-6; TRBD1 aligns across 8 bases. Germline V lookup: CDR1 SGHRS, CDR2 YFSETQ. This CDR3 is 14 amino acids long. Germline trimming cut 3 bases from V and 8 bases from J; bases unmatched to any gene: 4. CDR3 coding DNA: TGCGCCAGCAGCTCCACGACAGGGGATTCACCCCTCCACTTT. Amino acid sequence: CASSSTTGDSPLHF. Together with reference TRBV5-1 and TRBJ1-6, the CDR3 gives the full variable domain: KAGVTQTPRYLIKTRGQQVTLSCSPISGHRSVSWYQQTPGQGLQFLFEYFSETQRNKGNFPGRFSGRQFSNSRSEMNVSTLELGDSALYLCASSSTTGDSPLHFGNGTRLTVT.

This clonotype was observed at least ten times. The chain carries TRBV29-1 and TRBJ1-1, with D possibly matching TRBD1 (5 bases). The ends were cut back, 6 bases at V and 5 bases at J, with 13 bases in the middle. Germline lookup yields CDR1 SQVTM and CDR2 ANQGSEA. The CDR3 is 12 residues long. CDR3: CSVIGDPTEAFF. In DNA, the CDR3 is TGCAGCGTCATCGGGGACCCGACTGAAGCTTTCTTT.

This clonotype was detected ten times or more. This chain uses TRBV7-2 with TRBJ1-2; no definite D call. Germline V lookup: CDR1 SGHTA, CDR2 FQGNSA. The CDR3 is 14 residues long. Trimming stripped 3 bases from V and 4 bases from J, with 12 bases between. This chain's CDR3 is CASSFIRGGYGYTF. For the CDR3, the DNA is TGTGCCAGCAGCTTTATTCGGGGAGGCTATGGCTACACCTTC.

This clonotype was recorded at least ten times. The chain carries TRBV12-3 or TRBV12-4 and TRBJ2-3; D remains unclear. V was cut by 5 bases and J by 2 bases, with 14 bases left in between. This CDR3 comprises 15 residues. The CDR3, as DNA: TGTGCCAGCAGTCTAACCACGACTTTCACAGATACGCAGTATTTT. Its translation is CASSLTTTFTDTQYF.

This clonotype has a count of ten or more. The V and J genes are TRBV24-1 and TRBJ1-5; D might be TRBD1 (5 bases). The CDR3 sequence is 14 residues long. Germline V gives CDR1 KGHDR, CDR2 SFDVKD. Between the trimmed V and J ends, which lost 3 bases and 6 bases, there was a span of 11 bases. CDR3 protein: CATSDPNGGQPQHF. DNA for the CDR3: TGTGCCACCAGTGATCCGAACGGGGGTCAGCCCCAGCATTTT.

This chain joins TRBV5-1 and TRBJ2-1; 7 bases agree with TRBD2. The CDR3 length is 15 residues. With 0 bases clipped from V and 2 bases from J, the junction kept 2 bases outside the gene matches. Germline CDR1 and CDR2: SGHRS and YFSETQ. This chain's CDR3 is CASSLGEGTYNEQFF. The CDR3 DNA follows: TGCGCCAGCAGCTTGGGGGAGGGCACCTACAATGAGCAGTTCTTC.

This clonotype was recorded at least ten times. The CDR3 DNA is TGTGCCAGCAGTTTAGGACTATTCTCTAGCACAGATACGCAGTATTTT. This codes for CASSLGLFSSTDTQYF. The chain joins TRBV12-3 or TRBV12-4 to TRBJ2-3, with D possibly matching TRBD2 (5 bases). There are 16 residues in the CDR3. Trimming shortened V by 1 base and J by 0 bases, and 11 bases separated the two germline ends.

In its sample, this clonotype was seen many times. J is TRBJ2-2 and V is TRBV20-1; D perhaps matches TRBD1 (5 bases). V gave up 6 bases and J gave up 2 bases, with 10 bases separating them. The germline V gene has CDR1 DFQATT and CDR2 SNEGSKA (reference sequence). This CDR3 comprises 13 residues. CDR3 DNA sequence: TGCAGTGCCACGGACACCAACACCGGGGAGCTGTTTTTT. This codes for CSATDTNTGELFF.

This clonotype was counted at least ten times. This chain links TRBV12-3 or TRBV12-4 with TRBJ2-7, with 8 bases lining up with TRBD1. The CDR3 has 15 residues. With 6 bases clipped from V and 3 bases from J, the junction kept 10 bases outside the gene matches. CDR3 sequence: CASRYRTGSIYEQYF. The CDR3 coding sequence is TGTGCCAGCAGATATAGGACAGGGAGTATCTACGAGCAGTACTTC.

Note on this clonotype: Since a much larger clone is just one base distant, this may be a read error. V gene TRBV27 combines with J gene TRBJ2-1; no clear D gene. CDR1 MNHEY and CDR2 SMNVEV come from the germline V gene (reference sequence). The CDR3 consists of 13 residues. CDR3 sequence: CTSSTTRNNEQFF. CDR3 DNA sequence: TGTACCAGCAGTACGACCCGGAACAATGAGCAGTTCTTC.

This clonotype was observed at least ten times. The chain employs TRBV7-2 and TRBJ2-1; the D gene is possibly TRBD2 (6 bases). Germline loops: CDR1 SGHTA, CDR2 FQGNSA. V was shortened by 2 bases and J by 10 bases, with 9 bases between the two germline ends. This CDR3 has 12 residues. The CDR3 DNA reads as TGTGCCAGCAGCTTAAGGCTAGCGGAGCAGTTCTTC. Translation: CASSLRLAEQFF.

This clonotype was detected many times. V gene TRBV7-9 combines with J gene TRBJ2-3; D perhaps matches TRBD2 (5 bases). Looked up from germline, CDR1 is SEHNR and CDR2 is FQNEAQ (reference sequence). Trimming cost V 4 bases and J 0 bases, with 11 bases left between them. This CDR3 is 15 amino acids long. The CDR3 DNA reads TGTGCCAGCAGCTCAACTAGATCTAGCACAGATACGCAGTATTTT. This codes for CASSSTRSSTDTQYF.

In its sample, this clonotype was seen many times. The rearrangement joins TRBV5-5 to TRBJ2-6; D might be TRBD1 or TRBD2, each matching 6 bases. V was cut by 6 bases and J by 1 base, with 20 bases left in between. CDR1 is SGHKS and CDR2 is YYEKEE in the germline V gene (reference sequence). The CDR3 consists of 18 residues. DNA for the CDR3: TGTGCCAGCAACCCGGTGGGGGGCCCCTCATCTGGGGCCAACGTCCTGACTTTC. Protein: CASNPVGGPSSGANVLTF.

The gene calls are TRBV14 and TRBJ2-1; tentative D call: TRBD1 (6 bases). Trimming removed 5 bases from V and 7 bases from J, with 24 bases in between. This CDR3 region has 17 residues. Germline V CDR1 and CDR2: SGHDN, FVKESK. CDR3 loop: CASSSPTGLMELNEQFF. The CDR3 coding sequence is TGTGCCAGCAGCTCTCCCACAGGGCTTATGGAATTAAATGAGCAGTTCTTC.

This clonotype was recorded many times. The chain employs TRBV10-2 and TRBJ1-6; D gene unclear. V was cut by 3 bases and J by 9 bases, with 12 bases left in between. The CDR3 contains 14 residues. Germline assignment: CDR1 WSHSY and CDR2 SAAADI. The DNA of the CDR3 is TGCGCCAGCAGTGACTGGCCCGACCGTTCACCCCTCCACTTT. It encodes CASSDWPDRSPLHF.

The CDR3 nucleotides are TGTGCCAGCAGTTTGGTCCGAACAACTAATGAAAAACTGTTTTTT. Amino acids: CASSLVRTTNEKLFF. The rearrangement links TRBV28 to TRBJ1-4; D gene unclear. The germline V and J ends were trimmed by 3 bases and 0 bases, with 8 bases remaining between them. The germline gives CDR1 MDHEN, CDR2 SYDVKM. CDR3 length: 15 amino acids. Complete variable domain (other parts from reference TRBV28 and TRBJ1-4): DVKVTQSSRYLVKRTGEKVFLECVQDMDHENMFWYRQDPGLGLRLIYFSYDVKMKEKGDIPEGYSVSREKKERFSLILESASTNQTSMYLCASSLVRTTNEKLFFGSGTQLSVL.

The chain links TRBV24-1 to TRBJ2-6; D uncertain. Between the trimmed V and J ends, which lost 4 bases and 0 bases, there was a span of 9 bases. The germline gives CDR1 KGHDR, CDR2 SFDVKD. CDR3 length equals 16 residues. The CDR3 loop reads CATSDHAASGANVLTF. CDR3 coding DNA: TGTGCCACCAGTGACCACGCCGCCTCTGGGGCCAACGTCCTGACTTTC.

This clonotype was detected ten times or more. This chain uses TRBV29-1 with TRBJ2-3, with D perhaps matching TRBD1 (7 bases). The CDR3 consists of 15 residues. CDR1 is SQVTM, CDR2 ANQGSEA, per germline. Trimming removed 4 bases from V and 2 bases from J, with 16 bases in between. The CDR3 sequence is CSVAGGTEITDTQYF. CDR3 bases: TGCAGCGTTGCGGGCGGGACAGAGATCACAGATACGCAGTATTTT.

This clonotype was seen more than once but under ten times. At one of its ends the junction is not consistent with the germline gene, which may arise from a read error. The chain uses TRBV18 and TRBJ1-5; TRBD1 is a possible D gene (5 bases). The CDR3 runs 14 residues. The germline CDR1 and CDR2 sequences are KGHSH and LQKENI. The DNA of the CDR3 is TGTGCCAGCTCTTTCGGGTTGGACAATCAGCCCCAGAATTTT. This codes for CASSFGLDNQPQNF.

This clonotype has a handful of counts. The rearrangement links TRBV7-2 to TRBJ2-5, with a possible D match to TRBD1 (6 bases). The V gene lost 4 bases and the J gene lost 1 base, with 10 bases spanning the gap. This CDR3 comprises 14 residues. CDR1 SGHTA and CDR2 FQGNSA come from the germline V gene. CDR3 in amino acids: CASSSWTAQETQYF. The CDR3 DNA reads as TGTGCCAGCAGCTCATGGACAGCCCAAGAGACCCAGTACTTC.

This clonotype has ten or more counts. The genes are TRBV18 and TRBJ1-1, with no clear D. Looked up from germline, CDR1 is KGHSH and CDR2 is LQKENI. V shed 3 bases and J shed 0 bases, with 23 bases lying between them. CDR3 length: 19 residues. CDR3 nucleotide sequence: TGTGCCAGCTCACCGAGGGTGGCGATCTTCCATCCCATGAACACTGAAGCTTTCTTT. As protein: CASSPRVAIFHPMNTEAFF.

This clonotype was observed at least ten times. The chain combines TRBV14 with TRBJ1-1, with no clear D. The CDR3 sequence is 13 residues long. With 0 bases removed from V and 5 bases from J, the gap between germline ends came to 7 bases. Per germline, CDR1 SGHDN and CDR2 FVKESK. The CDR3 here is CASSQDQSTEAFF. In DNA form, the CDR3 reads TGTGCCAGCAGCCAAGATCAATCGACTGAAGCTTTCTTT.

This clonotype showed up many times. The CDR3 is CSVEAGRTEAFF. The CDR3 coding sequence is TGCAGCGTCGAGGCGGGGAGGACTGAAGCTTTCTTT. J is TRBJ1-1 and V is TRBV29-1; D gene uncertain. Germline V gene sequence: CDR1 SQVTM, CDR2 ANQGSEA. This CDR3 is built from 12 residues. Between the trimmed V and J ends, which lost 6 bases and 5 bases, there was a span of 13 bases. The full variable domain, with the rest looked up from reference TRBV29-1 and TRBJ1-1, is SAVISQKPSRDICQRGTSLTIQCQVDSQVTMMFWYRQQPGQSLTLIATANQGSEATYESGFVIDKFPISRPNLTFSTLTVSNMSPEDSSIYLCSVEAGRTEAFFGQGTRLTVV.

This clonotype was counted at least ten times. The chain couples TRBV20-1 to TRBJ2-3, with 8 bases identical to TRBD2. Germline CDR1 DFQATT, CDR2 SNEGSKA (reference sequence). The CDR3 has 18 residues. V was pared by 1 base and J by 1 base, with 13 bases of the junction left unmatched. The CDR3 nucleotides read TGCAGTGCTAGAGTTTCTTTCGATAAGACTAGCGGCACAGATACGCAGTATTTT. Translating it yields CSARVSFDKTSGTDTQYF.

This clonotype was observed at least ten times. The chain is built from TRBV15 and TRBJ2-2; a possible D gene is TRBD1 (6 bases). This CDR3 is built from 14 residues. Deletions cut 8 bases from V and 1 base from J, with 11 bases between. The germline CDR1 and CDR2 sequences are LNHNV and YYDKDF (reference sequence). The DNA for the CDR3 is TGTGCCACCGATCCGGGACAGAACACCGGGGAGCTGTTTTTT. Residues: CATDPGQNTGELFF.